Listed below are T cell receptor beta chains from one sample, sequenced in a study of shared clonotypes between healthy human individuals. Only in-frame clones appear in the TCRdb table, and some are missing; sequencing was by immunoSEQ multiplex PCR. The data hold under 850,000 clones, with about 91% observed a single time. The sample taken for sequencing was naive CD8+ T cells sorted from blood. These receptors were taken from a man aged 25 to 40 in good health. The CDR3 runs from the conserved cysteine through the conserved F or W. A D gene is named only where the DNA matches it firmly. A clone size is listed for some rows: how often the clone was seen (once, few, many), or a class if it is expanded.

j_call	clone_size	d_call	v_call	cdr3_aa	cdr3_nt
TRBJ1-3	-	-	TRBV4-1	CASSQVRADLSGNTIYF	TGCGCCAGCAGCCAAGTCCGGGCCGATCTTTCTGGAAACACCATATATTTT
TRBJ2-7	-	TRBD1	TRBV7-8	CASSPDWDRPGYEQYF	TGTGCCAGCAGCCCTGACTGGGACAGGCCGGGCTACGAGCAGTACTTC
TRBJ2-7	-	-	TRBV9	CASSVGNGGEQYF	TGTGCCAGCAGCGTAGGGAATGGAGGCGAGCAGTACTTC
TRBJ2-5	-	TRBD1	TRBV9	CASSPWDRQETQYF	TGTGCCAGCAGCCCATGGGACAGACAAGAGACCCAGTACTTC
TRBJ1-2	-	-	TRBV5-4	CASSLGSGYTF	TGTGCCAGCAGCTTGGGGTCTGGCTACACCTTC
TRBJ2-1	-	-	TRBV9	CASSLSGIHEQFF	TGTGCCAGCAGCTTGTCCGGGATTCATGAGCAGTTCTTC
TRBJ2-5	-	-	TRBV6-1	CASSEVTGKYQETQYF	TGTGCCAGCAGTGAAGTAACGGGGAAGTACCAAGAGACCCAGTACTTC
TRBJ1-2	-	TRBD1	TRBV6-6	CASSYRDSVNYGYTF	TGTGCCAGCAGTTACCGGGACAGCGTAAACTATGGCTACACCTTC
TRBJ2-3	-	-	TRBV6-5	CTSNVGNTQYF	TGTACCAGCAATGTTGGGAATACGCAGTATTTT
TRBJ2-1	-	TRBD2	TRBV29-1	CSVEGLAGSYNEQFF	TGCAGCGTTGAAGGGCTAGCGGGAAGTTACAATGAGCAGTTCTTC
TRBJ1-4	-	-	TRBV28	CASTGEPPNEKLFF	TGTGCCAGCACAGGTGAACCGCCTAATGAAAAACTGTTTTTT
TRBJ2-1	-	-	TRBV13	CASSLRSGGGGNEQFF	TGTGCCAGCAGCTTACGGTCCGGAGGAGGTGGAAATGAGCAGTTCTTC
TRBJ2-5	once	TRBD1	TRBV25-1	CASSEGAQETQYF	TGTGCCAGCAGCGAGGGGGCCCAAGAGACCCAGTACTTC
TRBJ2-6	-	TRBD1	TRBV27	CASSPGQEAGANVLTF	TGTGCCAGCAGTCCCGGACAGGAGGCTGGGGCCAACGTCCTGACTTTC
TRBJ1-5	-	-	TRBV9	CASSESPGQGDQPQHF	TGTGCCAGCAGCGAGTCCCCGGGGCAGGGAGATCAGCCCCAGCATTTT
TRBJ2-7	-	TRBD1	TRBV18	CASSPGSTGAYEQYF	TGTGCCAGCTCACCGGGATCCACAGGGGCCTACGAGCAGTACTTC
TRBJ2-7	-	-	TRBV9	CASSVVPNYEQYF	TGTGCCAGCAGCGTAGTCCCGAACTACGAGCAGTACTTC
TRBJ1-2	-	-	TRBV28	CASSPGTSYGYTF	TGTGCCAGCAGTCCAGGGACCTCCTATGGCTACACCTTC
TRBJ2-1	-	TRBD1	TRBV28	CASSPRQGNNEQFF	TGTGCCAGCAGTCCCCGACAGGGGAACAATGAGCAGTTCTTC
TRBJ2-3	-	TRBD2	TRBV11-2	CASSLDRFMAGGADTQYF	TGTGCCAGCAGCTTAGATCGTTTTATGGCGGGAGGGGCAGATACGCAGTATTTT
TRBJ2-3	once	-	TRBV29-1	CSVEDRYRQGNLGTDTQYF	TGCAGCGTTGAAGATCGGTATAGGCAGGGGAACCTCGGCACAGATACGCAGTATTTT
TRBJ1-2	-	-	TRBV13	CASSLGTGGVYGYTF	TGTGCCAGCAGCTTAGGTACAGGTGGGGTCTATGGCTACACCTTC
TRBJ2-7	-	TRBD2	TRBV10-1	CASSESIGLAASEQYF	TGCGCCAGCAGTGAGTCGATAGGCCTAGCGGCCAGCGAGCAGTACTTC
TRBJ1-5	-	-	TRBV28	CASINRDRDLRQPQHF	TGTGCCAGTATCAATCGGGACCGAGACTTGCGGCAGCCCCAGCATTTT
TRBJ1-2	-	TRBD1	TRBV11-2	CASSLSAQGAASGYTF	TGTGCCAGCAGCTTATCGGCTCAGGGGGCGGCGAGCGGCTACACCTTC
TRBJ1-2	-	-	TRBV7-6	CASSNGRGYTF	TGTGCCAGCAGCAATGGACGGGGCTACACCTTC
TRBJ2-1	-	TRBD2	TRBV5-1	CASSSGTSGSRNEQFF	TGCGCCAGCAGCTCCGGGACTAGCGGGAGTAGAAATGAGCAGTTCTTC
TRBJ2-5	-	TRBD2	TRBV5-4	CASSLVGEGRETQYF	TGTGCCAGCAGCTTGGTTGGGGAGGGGCGGGAGACCCAGTACTTC
TRBJ2-4	-	-	TRBV7-9	CASTPGLGGELAKNIQYF	TGTGCCAGCACCCCGGGCCTGGGGGGCGAACTAGCCAAAAACATTCAGTACTTC
TRBJ2-1	once	TRBD1	TRBV5-4	CASSGTEISYNEQFF	TGTGCCAGCAGCGGGACAGAAATTTCCTACAATGAGCAGTTCTTC
TRBJ1-6	-	TRBD1	TRBV2	CASSVGQGDESLHF	TGTGCCAGCAGTGTGGGGCAGGGGGACGAATCCCTCCACTTT